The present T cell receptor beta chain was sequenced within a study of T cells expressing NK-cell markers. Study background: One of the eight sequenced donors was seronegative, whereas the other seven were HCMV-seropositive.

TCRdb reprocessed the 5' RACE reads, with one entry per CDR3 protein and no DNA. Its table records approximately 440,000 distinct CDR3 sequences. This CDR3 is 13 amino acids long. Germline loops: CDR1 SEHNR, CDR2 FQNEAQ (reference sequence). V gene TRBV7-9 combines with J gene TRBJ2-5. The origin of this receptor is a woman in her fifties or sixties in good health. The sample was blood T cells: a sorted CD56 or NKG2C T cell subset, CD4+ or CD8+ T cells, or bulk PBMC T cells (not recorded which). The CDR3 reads CASSSSLGETQYF.